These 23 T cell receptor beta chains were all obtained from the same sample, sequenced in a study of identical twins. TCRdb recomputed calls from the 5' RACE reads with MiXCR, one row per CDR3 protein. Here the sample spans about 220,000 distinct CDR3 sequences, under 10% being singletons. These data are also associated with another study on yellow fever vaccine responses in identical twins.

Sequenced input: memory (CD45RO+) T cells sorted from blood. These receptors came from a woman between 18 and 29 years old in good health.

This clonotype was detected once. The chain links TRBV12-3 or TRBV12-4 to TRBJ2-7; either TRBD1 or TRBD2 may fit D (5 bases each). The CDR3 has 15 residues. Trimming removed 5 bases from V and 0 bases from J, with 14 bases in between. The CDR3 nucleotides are TGTGCCAGCAGTGGACACGGGGTAGGCTCCTACGAGCAGTACTTC. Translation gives CASSGHGVGSYEQYF.

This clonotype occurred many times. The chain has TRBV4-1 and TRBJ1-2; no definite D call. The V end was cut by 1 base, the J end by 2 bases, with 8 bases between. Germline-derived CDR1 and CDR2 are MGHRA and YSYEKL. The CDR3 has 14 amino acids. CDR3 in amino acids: CASSQVSANYGYTF. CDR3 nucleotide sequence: TGCGCCAGCAGCCAAGTGTCCGCAAACTATGGCTACACCTTC.

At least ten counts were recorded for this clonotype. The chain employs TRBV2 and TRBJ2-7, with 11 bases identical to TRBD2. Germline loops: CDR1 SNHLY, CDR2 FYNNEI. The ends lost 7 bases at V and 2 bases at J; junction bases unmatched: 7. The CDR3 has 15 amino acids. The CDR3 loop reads CASTPGTSGTYEQYF. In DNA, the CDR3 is TGTGCCAGCACCCCCGGGACTAGCGGCACCTACGAGCAGTACTTC.

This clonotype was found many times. The CDR3 DNA is TGTGCCAGCAGTTTTTTTGGGTTGACTGAAGCTTTCTTT. It codes for CASSFFGLTEAFF. The rearrangement joins TRBV12-3 or TRBV12-4 to TRBJ1-1, with D hard to call. This CDR3 has 13 amino acids. V was cut by 3 bases and J by 5 bases, with 10 bases left in between.

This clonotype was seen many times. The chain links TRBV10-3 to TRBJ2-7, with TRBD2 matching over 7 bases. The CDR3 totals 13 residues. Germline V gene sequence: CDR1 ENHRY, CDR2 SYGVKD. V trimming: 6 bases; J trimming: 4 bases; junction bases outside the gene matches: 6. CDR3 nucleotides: TGTGCCATCAGAGCTAGCGGTCCGTACGAGCAGTACTTC. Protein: CAIRASGPYEQYF.

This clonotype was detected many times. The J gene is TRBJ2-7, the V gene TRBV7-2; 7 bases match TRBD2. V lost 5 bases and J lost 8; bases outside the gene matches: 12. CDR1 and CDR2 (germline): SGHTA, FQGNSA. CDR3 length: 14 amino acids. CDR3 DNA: TGTGCCAGCAGCCTAGGGAGCGCGGGAGTGCAGCAGTACTTC. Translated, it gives CASSLGSAGVQQYF.

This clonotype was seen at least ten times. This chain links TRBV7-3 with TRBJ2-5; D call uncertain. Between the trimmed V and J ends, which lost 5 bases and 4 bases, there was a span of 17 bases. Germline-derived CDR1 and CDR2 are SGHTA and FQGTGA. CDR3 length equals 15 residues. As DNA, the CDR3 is TGTGCCAGCAGCCCCTCAACCGGGTATGGAGAGACCCAGTACTTC. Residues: CASSPSTGYGETQYF.

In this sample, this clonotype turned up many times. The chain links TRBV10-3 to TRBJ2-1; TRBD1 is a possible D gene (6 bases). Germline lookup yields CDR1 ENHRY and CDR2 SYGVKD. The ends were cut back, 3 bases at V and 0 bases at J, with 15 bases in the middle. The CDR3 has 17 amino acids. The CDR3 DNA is TGTGCCATCAGTGAAGATTTGACAGGAATCTCCTACAATGAGCAGTTCTTC. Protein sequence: CAISEDLTGISYNEQFF.

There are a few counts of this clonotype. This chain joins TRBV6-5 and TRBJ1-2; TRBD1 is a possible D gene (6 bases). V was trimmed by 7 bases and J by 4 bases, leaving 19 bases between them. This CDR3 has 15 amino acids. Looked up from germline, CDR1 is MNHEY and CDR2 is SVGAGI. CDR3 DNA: TGTGCCAGCAATTCAGGGCAGGGGAAGGGCTATGGCTACACCTTC. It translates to CASNSGQGKGYGYTF.

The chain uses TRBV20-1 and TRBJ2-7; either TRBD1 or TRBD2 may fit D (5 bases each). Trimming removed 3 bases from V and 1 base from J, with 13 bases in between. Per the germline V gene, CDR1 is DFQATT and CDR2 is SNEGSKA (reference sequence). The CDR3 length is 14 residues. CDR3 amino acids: CSASRDVRSYEQYF. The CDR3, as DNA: TGCAGTGCTAGCCGGGACGTCCGTTCCTACGAGCAGTACTTC.

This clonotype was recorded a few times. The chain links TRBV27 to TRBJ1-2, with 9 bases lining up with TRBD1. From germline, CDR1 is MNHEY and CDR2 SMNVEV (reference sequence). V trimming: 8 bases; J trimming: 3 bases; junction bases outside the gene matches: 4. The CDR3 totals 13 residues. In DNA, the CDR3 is TGTGCCAGCGGGGACAGGGCAGACTATGGCTACACCTTC. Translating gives CASGDRADYGYTF.

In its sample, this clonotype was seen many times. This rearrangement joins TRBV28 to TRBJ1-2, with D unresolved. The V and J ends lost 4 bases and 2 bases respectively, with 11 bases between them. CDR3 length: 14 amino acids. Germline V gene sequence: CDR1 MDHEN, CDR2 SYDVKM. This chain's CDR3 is CASSSYMGNYGYTF. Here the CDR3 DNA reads TGTGCCAGCAGTTCCTACATGGGGAACTATGGCTACACCTTC.

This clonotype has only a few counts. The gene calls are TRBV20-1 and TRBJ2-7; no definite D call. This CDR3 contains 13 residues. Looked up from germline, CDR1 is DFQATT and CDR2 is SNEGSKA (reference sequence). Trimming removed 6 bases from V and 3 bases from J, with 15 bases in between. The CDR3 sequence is CSAPTASRYEQYF. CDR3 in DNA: TGCAGTGCCCCGACGGCCTCCCGCTACGAGCAGTACTTC.

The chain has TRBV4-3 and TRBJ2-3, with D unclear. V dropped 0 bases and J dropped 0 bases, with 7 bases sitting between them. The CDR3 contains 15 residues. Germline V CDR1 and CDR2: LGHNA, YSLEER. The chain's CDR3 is CASSQEAPSTDTQYF. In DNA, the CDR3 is TGCGCCAGCAGCCAAGAGGCTCCTAGCACAGATACGCAGTATTTT.

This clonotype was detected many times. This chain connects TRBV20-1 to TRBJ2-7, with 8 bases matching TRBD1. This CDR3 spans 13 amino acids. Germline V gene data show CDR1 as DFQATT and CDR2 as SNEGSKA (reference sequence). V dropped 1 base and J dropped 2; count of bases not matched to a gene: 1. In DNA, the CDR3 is TGCAGTGCTAGAGGGACAGGGACCTACGAGCAGTACTTC. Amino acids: CSARGTGTYEQYF.

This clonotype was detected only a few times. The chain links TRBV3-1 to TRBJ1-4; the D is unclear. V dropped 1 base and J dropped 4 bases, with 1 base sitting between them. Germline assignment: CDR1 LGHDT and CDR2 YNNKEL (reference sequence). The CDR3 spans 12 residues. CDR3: CASSQVNEKLFF. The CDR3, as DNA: TGTGCCAGCAGCCAAGTTAATGAAAAACTGTTTTTT.

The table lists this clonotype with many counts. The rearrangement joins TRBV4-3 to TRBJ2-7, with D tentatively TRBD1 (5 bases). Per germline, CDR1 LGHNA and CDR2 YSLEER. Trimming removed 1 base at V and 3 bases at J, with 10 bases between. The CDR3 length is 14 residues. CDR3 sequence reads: CASSQAQGIYEQYF. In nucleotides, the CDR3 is TGCGCCAGCAGCCAAGCTCAGGGAATCTACGAGCAGTACTTC.

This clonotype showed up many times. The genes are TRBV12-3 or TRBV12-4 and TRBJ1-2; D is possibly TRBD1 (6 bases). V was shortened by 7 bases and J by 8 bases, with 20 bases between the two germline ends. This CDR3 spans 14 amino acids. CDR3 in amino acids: CASTLDRGLKGYTF. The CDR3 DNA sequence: TGTGCCAGCACTCTGGACAGAGGGTTGAAAGGCTACACCTTC.

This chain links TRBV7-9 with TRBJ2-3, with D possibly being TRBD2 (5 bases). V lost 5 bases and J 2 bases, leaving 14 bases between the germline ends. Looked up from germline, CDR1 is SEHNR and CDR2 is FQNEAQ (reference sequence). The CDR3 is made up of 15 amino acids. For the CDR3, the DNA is TGTGCCAGCAGCGACCCGGGAAACCCCACAGATACGCAGTATTTT. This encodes CASSDPGNPTDTQYF.

The CDR3 coding sequence is TGTGCCAGCCGATCAAAGGGACTAGCGGGGACGTCCTACAATGAGCAGTTCTTC. The encoded protein is CASRSKGLAGTSYNEQFF. This chain links TRBV2 with TRBJ2-1, with TRBD2 matching 13 bases. The germline V gene has CDR1 SNHLY and CDR2 FYNNEI. Trimming at V came to 8 bases and at J to 1 base, leaving 11 bases not matched to a gene. The CDR3 consists of 18 residues.

CDR3 protein: CASRVGTSGGTEAFF. DNA for the CDR3: TGTGCCAGCAGGGTGGGGACATCCGGGGGAACTGAAGCTTTCTTT. This chain uses TRBV6-2 or TRBV6-3 with TRBJ1-1; tentatively, D is TRBD1 (6 bases). V was trimmed by 6 bases and J by 5 bases, leaving 19 bases between them. Germline-derived CDR1 and CDR2 are MNHEY and SVGEGT. The CDR3 has 15 residues.

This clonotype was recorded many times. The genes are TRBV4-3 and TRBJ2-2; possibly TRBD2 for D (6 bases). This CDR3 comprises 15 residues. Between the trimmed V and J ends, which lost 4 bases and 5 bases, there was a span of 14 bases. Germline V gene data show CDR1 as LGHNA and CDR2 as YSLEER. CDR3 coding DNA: TGCGCCAGCAGCCGTTCAGCGGGTGTTACCGGGGAGCTGTTTTTT. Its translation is CASSRSAGVTGELFF.

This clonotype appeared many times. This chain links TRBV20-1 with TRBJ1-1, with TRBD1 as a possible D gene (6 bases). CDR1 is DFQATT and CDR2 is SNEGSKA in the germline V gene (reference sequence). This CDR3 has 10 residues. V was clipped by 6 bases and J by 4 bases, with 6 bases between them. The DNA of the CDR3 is TGCAGTGCACAGGGCACTGAAGCTTTCTTT. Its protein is CSAQGTEAFF.